Listed below are T cell receptor beta chains from one sample, sequenced in a study of blood T cell repertoires in COVID-19. Produced via immunoSEQ multiplex PCR; TCRdb's table is partial and in-frame only. The repertoire consists of under 300,000 clones, with about 83% occurring once and the leading ten covering roughly 5%. Sequenced material: peripheral blood. The receptor source for this set is a human donor in a cohort sampled during active COVID-19. The CDR3 runs from the conserved cysteine through the conserved F or W. D genes are given only for firm matches. A clone size is listed for some rows: how often the clone was seen (once, few, many), or a class if it is expanded.

d_gene | j_gene | abundance | v_gene | CDR3aa | CDR3nt
TRBD1 | TRBJ1-2 | NA | TRBV5-1 | CASSSFMTGFGYTF | TGCGCCAGCAGCTCATTCATGACAGGGTTTGGCTACACCTTC
NA | TRBJ2-7 | NA | TRBV19 | CASYSGEVDEQYF | TGTGCCAGTTACTCGGGAGAGGTCGACGAGCAGTACTTC
NA | TRBJ1-3 | NA | TRBV28 | CASRSDSYFSGNTIYF | TGTGCCAGCAGGTCGGACAGTTACTTCTCTGGAAACACCATATATTTT
NA | TRBJ1-1 | NA | TRBV5-1 | CASSLAGETEAFF | TGCGCCAGCAGCTTGGCCGGTGAGACTGAAGCTTTCTTT
NA | TRBJ2-7 | NA | TRBV20-1 | CSARDLRQYF | TGCAGTGCTAGAGATCTCCGGCAGTACTTC
TRBD1 | TRBJ2-1 | NA | TRBV7-9 | CASSSGQGGYNEQFF | TGTGCCAGCAGCTCCGGACAGGGGGGCTACAATGAGCAGTTCTTC
TRBD1 | TRBJ1-2 | NA | TRBV30 | CAWTNVQGVRGYTF | TGTGCCTGGACCAATGTACAGGGGGTGCGTGGCTACACCTTC
TRBD1 | TRBJ2-7 | NA | TRBV3-1/TRBV3-2 | CASSPRRTGNPYERRF | TGTGCCAGCAGCCCTAGACGGACAGGGAACCCCTACGAGCGTCGCTTC
NA | TRBJ2-3 | few | TRBV6-5 | CASSRRTRTDTQYF | TGTGCCAGCAGTCGGCGGACTCGCACAGATACGCAGTATTTT
TRBD1 | TRBJ2-2 | NA | TRBV24-1 | CATGMTGGSGELFF | TGTGCCACCGGGATGACAGGGGGTTCCGGGGAGCTGTTTTTT